This T cell receptor (beta chain) was recorded in a study of early T cells in non-severe SARS-CoV-2 infection. The overall study: Unsorted whole blood bulk RNA was sequenced, with unpaired chains. Study-wide results and caveats: Sequences matched to VDJdb favored anti-spike CD8 responses, while private and CD4 specificities were missed.

Individual cDNA molecules received unique molecular identifiers. TCRdb reanalysed the 5' RACE reads using MiXCR and keeps one entry per CDR3 protein. The table records 70,000 to 95,000 distinct CDR3 sequences, about 15% of them present only once. The CDR3 consists of 13 residues. V lost 6 bases and J 4 bases, leaving 12 bases between the germline ends. Looked up from germline, CDR1 is SNHLY and CDR2 is FYNNEI. Concerning this clonotype: Its antigen is unknown.

Material: whole blood. The origin of this receptor is an adult who was a healthcare worker with PCR-confirmed SARS-CoV-2 infection or an uninfected control (not recorded which). The gene calls are TRBV2 and TRBJ1-2; a weak D match, TRBD1 (6 bases). The CDR3 sequence is CASRWTETYGYTF. As DNA, the CDR3 is TGTGCCAGCAGGTGGACAGAGACCTATGGCTACACCTTC.